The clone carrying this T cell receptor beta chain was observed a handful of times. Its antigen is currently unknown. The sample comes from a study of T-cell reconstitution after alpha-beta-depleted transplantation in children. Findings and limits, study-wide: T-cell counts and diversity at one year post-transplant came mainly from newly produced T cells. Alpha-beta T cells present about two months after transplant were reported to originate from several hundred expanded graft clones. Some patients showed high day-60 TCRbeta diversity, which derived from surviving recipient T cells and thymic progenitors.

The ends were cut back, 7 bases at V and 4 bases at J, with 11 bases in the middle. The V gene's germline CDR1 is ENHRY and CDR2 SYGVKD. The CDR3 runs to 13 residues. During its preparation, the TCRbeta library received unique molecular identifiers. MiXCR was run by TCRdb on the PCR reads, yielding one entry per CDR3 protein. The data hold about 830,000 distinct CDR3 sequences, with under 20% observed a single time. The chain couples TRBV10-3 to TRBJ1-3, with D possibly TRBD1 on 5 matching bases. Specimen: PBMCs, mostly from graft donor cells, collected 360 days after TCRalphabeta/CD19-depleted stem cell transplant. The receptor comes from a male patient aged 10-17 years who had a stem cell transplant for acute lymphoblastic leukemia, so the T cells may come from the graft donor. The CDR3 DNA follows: TGTGCCATCAACCGGGACGGAGGAAACACCATATATTTT. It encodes CAINRDGGNTIYF.